This is a list of T cell receptor beta chains from one sample in a study of blood T cell repertoires in COVID-19. Sequencing used immunoSEQ multiplex PCR; TCRdb keeps in-frame clones, though not all of them. The data show approximately 280,000 clones, roughly 85% seen once. The specimen sequenced was peripheral blood. All receptors come from a man aged 50 or older with active or convalescent COVID-19. CDR3s include the opening cysteine and the closing phenylalanine or tryptophan. The order of the fields is D gene, V gene, J gene, clone size, CDR3 DNA, CDR3 protein. D genes are given only for firm matches. Rows give clone size only sometimes, using once, few, many, or a class for an expanded clone.

d_gene: TRBD1
v_gene: TRBV29-1
j_gene: TRBJ1-1
abundance: NA
CDR3nt: TGCAGCGTTGACGGGGACAGGGGAGGGACAAGCACTGAAGCTTTCTTT
CDR3aa: CSVDGDRGGTSTEAFF

d_gene: NA
v_gene: TRBV19
j_gene: TRBJ1-2
abundance: NA
CDR3nt: TGTGCCAGTAGTCCAACGGGCTATGGCTACACCTTC
CDR3aa: CASSPTGYGYTF

d_gene: TRBD1
v_gene: TRBV20-1
j_gene: TRBJ1-2
abundance: NA
CDR3nt: TGCAGTGCGCCGGGACAGGGTGCCCTCACCTTC
CDR3aa: CSAPGQGALTF

d_gene: TRBD2
v_gene: TRBV27
j_gene: TRBJ2-5
abundance: NA
CDR3nt: TGTGCCAGCAGTTCCGGGAGGGCCAGGGAGACCCAGTACTTC
CDR3aa: CASSSGRARETQYF

d_gene: TRBD2
v_gene: TRBV2
j_gene: TRBJ2-5
abundance: NA
CDR3nt: TGTGCCAGCAGTGTTGCGGCGGGAGGGCCTCAAGAGACCCAGTACTTC
CDR3aa: CASSVAAGGPQETQYF

d_gene: NA
v_gene: TRBV6-5
j_gene: TRBJ2-1
abundance: NA
CDR3nt: TGTGCCAGCAGTTACTCGTCCAGGGGTAGGGAGCAGTTCTTC
CDR3aa: CASSYSSRGREQFF

d_gene: NA
v_gene: TRBV6-5
j_gene: TRBJ1-2
abundance: NA
CDR3nt: TGTGCCAGCAGTCGAGCACCAAACTATGGCTACACCTTC
CDR3aa: CASSRAPNYGYTF

d_gene: TRBD1
v_gene: TRBV15
j_gene: TRBJ1-5
abundance: NA
CDR3nt: TGTGCCACCAGCAGAGAGACAGGGGGCGATGGCAATCAGCCCCAGCATTTT
CDR3aa: CATSRETGGDGNQPQHF

d_gene: NA
v_gene: TRBV29-1
j_gene: TRBJ2-7
abundance: NA
CDR3nt: TGCAGCGTTGAAGTCACTTGGGGCGGCGAGCAGTACTTC
CDR3aa: CSVEVTWGGEQYF

d_gene: TRBD2
v_gene: TRBV5-1
j_gene: TRBJ2-5
abundance: many
CDR3nt: TGCGCCAGCAGGACGACTAGCCGAGAGACCCAGTACTTC
CDR3aa: CASRTTSRETQYF

d_gene: NA
v_gene: TRBV5-8
j_gene: TRBJ2-1
abundance: NA
CDR3nt: TGTGCCAGCAGCTTGGTTGTCGGTGAGCAGTTCTTC
CDR3aa: CASSLVVGEQFF

d_gene: TRBD1
v_gene: TRBV28
j_gene: TRBJ1-2
abundance: NA
CDR3nt: TGTGCCAGCTACCGACAGGGCTCAAACTATGGCTACACCTTC
CDR3aa: CASYRQGSNYGYTF

d_gene: NA
v_gene: TRBV28
j_gene: TRBJ2-1
abundance: NA
CDR3nt: TGTGCCAGCAGTTTCGTGCGGACCGGAGGGGCCAATGAGCAGTTCTTC
CDR3aa: CASSFVRTGGANEQFF

d_gene: TRBD1
v_gene: TRBV15
j_gene: TRBJ1-5
abundance: NA
CDR3nt: TGTGCCACCAGCAGAGATAGCGGGACAGGGTTGAGTAAGCCCCAGCATTTT
CDR3aa: CATSRDSGTGLSKPQHF

d_gene: TRBD2
v_gene: TRBV11-2
j_gene: TRBJ2-7
abundance: NA
CDR3nt: TGTGCCAGCAGCGCGGGACTAGCGGGAGTCGAGCAGTACTTC
CDR3aa: CASSAGLAGVEQYF

d_gene: NA
v_gene: TRBV11-2
j_gene: TRBJ1-1
abundance: NA
CDR3nt: TGTGCCAGCAGCCTAGGGTGGGAGGACACTGAAGCTTTCTTT
CDR3aa: CASSLGWEDTEAFF

d_gene: TRBD1
v_gene: TRBV6-6
j_gene: TRBJ1-2
abundance: NA
CDR3nt: TGTGCCAGCAGTCCAACACTATCAGGGGGCCGGAACTATGGCTACACCTTC
CDR3aa: CASSPTLSGGRNYGYTF

d_gene: NA
v_gene: TRBV30
j_gene: TRBJ1-2
abundance: NA
CDR3nt: TGTGCCTGGAGTCACAACAGGGTTTTTAACTATGGCTACACCTTC
CDR3aa: CAWSHNRVFNYGYTF

d_gene: NA
v_gene: TRBV5-1
j_gene: TRBJ1-1
abundance: NA
CDR3nt: TGCGCCAGCAGCGGGGGGACGGTGAACACTGAAGCTTTCTTT
CDR3aa: CASSGGTVNTEAFF

d_gene: NA
v_gene: TRBV7-8
j_gene: TRBJ1-5
abundance: NA
CDR3nt: TGTGCCAGCAGCTTGATCCAGGGTAACGGCAATCAGCCCCAGCATTTT
CDR3aa: CASSLIQGNGNQPQHF

d_gene: NA
v_gene: TRBV19
j_gene: TRBJ2-2
abundance: NA
CDR3nt: TGTGCCAGTAGTATAGCCGGGGGACGGGAGCTGTTTTTT
CDR3aa: CASSIAGGRELFF

d_gene: NA
v_gene: TRBV7-2
j_gene: TRBJ2-7
abundance: once
CDR3nt: TGTGCCAGCAGCCTCATCAGGGGTAACGAGCAGTACTTC
CDR3aa: CASSLIRGNEQYF

d_gene: TRBD1
v_gene: TRBV29-1
j_gene: TRBJ1-2
abundance: NA
CDR3nt: TGCAGCGTCGGGACAGCTCCTAACTATGGCTACACCTTC
CDR3aa: CSVGTAPNYGYTF

d_gene: NA
v_gene: TRBV7-3
j_gene: TRBJ2-3
abundance: NA
CDR3nt: TGTGCCAGCAGCTTAACGGCTCAGGGCACAGATACGCAGTATTTT
CDR3aa: CASSLTAQGTDTQYF

d_gene: NA
v_gene: TRBV18
j_gene: TRBJ2-7
abundance: NA
CDR3nt: TGTGCCAGTTCCAGGGTAGAAGCTCCCTCCTACGAGCAGTACTTC
CDR3aa: CASSRVEAPSYEQYF

d_gene: NA
v_gene: TRBV2
j_gene: TRBJ2-5
abundance: NA
CDR3nt: NA
CDR3aa: CASSTSSGRGQETQYF

d_gene: NA
v_gene: TRBV6-1
j_gene: TRBJ1-4
abundance: NA
CDR3nt: TGTGCCAGCAGTGCTATGAGACAGGCAACTAATGAAAAACTGTTTTTT
CDR3aa: CASSAMRQATNEKLFF

d_gene: NA
v_gene: TRBV6-6
j_gene: TRBJ2-7
abundance: once
CDR3nt: TGTGCCAGCAGTCCCGTCGGCTACGAGCAGTACTTC
CDR3aa: CASSPVGYEQYF

d_gene: TRBD2
v_gene: TRBV7-9
j_gene: TRBJ2-2
abundance: NA
CDR3nt: TGTGCCAGCAGCTTATTGGGGACTAAAAACACCGGGGAGCTGTTTTTT
CDR3aa: CASSLLGTKNTGELFF

d_gene: TRBD2
v_gene: TRBV5-8
j_gene: TRBJ2-5
abundance: NA
CDR3nt: TGTGCCAGCAGCTTAGGTACTAGCGGGCACATTCAAGAGACCCAGTACTTC
CDR3aa: CASSLGTSGHIQETQYF

d_gene: NA
v_gene: TRBV9
j_gene: TRBJ1-2
abundance: NA
CDR3nt: TGTGCCAGCAGCGCTAGCGGGACGGCTGATTATGGCTACACCTTC
CDR3aa: CASSASGTADYGYTF

d_gene: NA
v_gene: TRBV12-3/TRBV12-4
j_gene: TRBJ2-1
abundance: NA
CDR3nt: TGTGCCAGCAGTCCCGGACTATACAATGAGCAGTTCTTC
CDR3aa: CASSPGLYNEQFF

d_gene: TRBD2
v_gene: TRBV5-1
j_gene: TRBJ2-7
abundance: NA
CDR3nt: TGCGCCAGCAGCTTGACTAGCGGAGAGACCTACGAGCAGTACTTC
CDR3aa: CASSLTSGETYEQYF

d_gene: NA
v_gene: TRBV15
j_gene: TRBJ2-5
abundance: once
CDR3nt: TGTGCCACCAGCAATAGAAGTTGGGGGAGGAGGCTGGTAGAGACCCAGTACTTC
CDR3aa: CATSNRSWGRRLVETQYF

d_gene: TRBD2
v_gene: TRBV9
j_gene: TRBJ2-1
abundance: NA
CDR3nt: TGTGCCAGCAGCGTGGCCACTAGCGGGAATGAGCAGTTCTTC
CDR3aa: CASSVATSGNEQFF

d_gene: NA
v_gene: TRBV7-2
j_gene: TRBJ2-1
abundance: NA
CDR3nt: TGTGCCAGCAGCATAACTAGTAGGGCTCATGAGCAGTTCTTC
CDR3aa: CASSITSRAHEQFF

d_gene: NA
v_gene: TRBV18
j_gene: TRBJ1-2
abundance: NA
CDR3nt: TGTGCCAGCTCTCCTTCGGGAGGTCTTAACTATGGCTACACCTTC
CDR3aa: CASSPSGGLNYGYTF

d_gene: TRBD2
v_gene: TRBV6-5
j_gene: TRBJ2-2
abundance: NA
CDR3nt: TGTGCCAGCACCCTTAGCGGGACCGGGGAGCTGTTTTTT
CDR3aa: CASTLSGTGELFF

d_gene: NA
v_gene: TRBV15
j_gene: TRBJ2-3
abundance: once
CDR3nt: TGTGCCACCAGCAGAGATAATGGAGCAGATACGCAGTATTTT
CDR3aa: CATSRDNGADTQYF

d_gene: TRBD1
v_gene: TRBV6-5
j_gene: TRBJ1-5
abundance: once
CDR3nt: TGTGCCAGCATAACACCGGGACAGGGCAATCAGCCCCAGCATTTT
CDR3aa: CASITPGQGNQPQHF

d_gene: NA
v_gene: TRBV19
j_gene: TRBJ2-3
abundance: NA
CDR3nt: TGTGCCAGCCAGAACCGGGGGGCATCCACAGATACGCAGTATTTT
CDR3aa: CASQNRGASTDTQYF

d_gene: TRBD1
v_gene: TRBV6-5
j_gene: TRBJ1-1
abundance: NA
CDR3nt: TGTGCCAGCAGTTACTCGATACAGGGGGCTAACACTGAAGCTTTCTTT
CDR3aa: CASSYSIQGANTEAFF

d_gene: TRBD1
v_gene: TRBV19
j_gene: TRBJ1-5
abundance: NA
CDR3nt: TGTGCCAGTAGTACGAGACGACAGGGGATTAGCAATCAGCCCCAGCATTTT
CDR3aa: CASSTRRQGISNQPQHF

d_gene: TRBD2
v_gene: TRBV5-6
j_gene: TRBJ2-1
abundance: few
CDR3nt: TGTGCCAGCAGCTTGAACGGCGGGAGCTCCTACAATGAGCAGTTCTTC
CDR3aa: CASSLNGGSSYNEQFF

d_gene: NA
v_gene: TRBV6-5
j_gene: TRBJ2-5
abundance: NA
CDR3nt: TGTGCCAGCAGGCCGGGTCTTGATTGGGAGACCCAGTACTTC
CDR3aa: CASRPGLDWETQYF

d_gene: TRBD1
v_gene: TRBV6-1
j_gene: TRBJ1-5
abundance: few
CDR3nt: TGTGCCAGCAGTGGGGAGATTGGGACAGGCAATCAGCCCCAGCATTTT
CDR3aa: CASSGEIGTGNQPQHF

d_gene: NA
v_gene: TRBV12-3/TRBV12-4
j_gene: TRBJ2-4
abundance: NA
CDR3nt: TGTGCCAGCAGTTTTACTGAAAACATTCAGTACTTC
CDR3aa: CASSFTENIQYF

d_gene: NA
v_gene: TRBV9
j_gene: TRBJ1-1
abundance: NA
CDR3nt: TGTGCCAGCAGCGTAGATGGCAGGGGGAACACTGAAGCTTTCTTT
CDR3aa: CASSVDGRGNTEAFF

d_gene: NA
v_gene: TRBV2
j_gene: TRBJ1-1
abundance: NA
CDR3nt: TGTGCCAGCAGTGCTGCCCAAGGGGGTCGAGGAGCTTTCTTT
CDR3aa: CASSAAQGGRGAFF